The entry below describes one T cell receptor beta chain. The antigen is undetermined. The data belong to a study of post-analysis software for immune sequencing data. Background on the study: Relapsing-remitting, secondary progressive and progressive-relapsing multiple sclerosis were all included among the disease courses. Overall study results and limits: Strong same-batch co-clustering of samples appeared with F measure clustering. Controls showed lower frequencies than patients for a few TRBV segments, and TRBV5-6, TRBV5-1 and TRBV20-1 were among these. Normalized Chao1 diversity was significantly reduced in patients versus controls.

Presence of unique molecular identifiers characterized the TCR beta cDNA libraries. A population of 1 to 10 million T cells gave rise to roughly 0.5 million cDNA molecules. TCRdb re-called the PCR reads through MiXCR, storing one row per CDR3 protein. Of approximately 150,000 distinct CDR3 sequences in the sample, around 28% were seen once. V was trimmed by 4 bases and J by 1 base, leaving 11 bases between them. Germline lookup yields CDR1 SGHRS and CDR2 YFSETQ. The CDR3 length is 14 residues. This clonotype originated in a girl under 18 with multiple sclerosis. This sequence joins TRBV5-1 and TRBJ1-1; TRBD1 might be the D (5 bases). Sequenced input: blood. Here the CDR3 reads CASSGTERNTEAFF. The CDR3 region has the DNA TGCGCCAGCAGCGGGACGGAAAGGAACACTGAAGCTTTCTTT.